This TCR beta chain was documented in a study of identical twins. The germline V and J ends were trimmed by 0 bases and 14 bases, with 17 bases remaining between them. This CDR3 contains 14 residues. The germline V gene encodes CDR1 SGHTA and CDR2 FQGNSA. A single record per CDR3 protein comes from TCRdb applying MiXCR to the 5' RACE reads. This sample yields 150,000 or so distinct CDR3 sequences, of which around 3.5% are seen a single time; approximately 7.7% belongs to the top ten. There are many counts of this clonotype. The source of this sequence is a man younger than 35 in good health. The specimen sequenced was memory T cells sorted from blood. This chain connects TRBV7-2 to TRBJ2-1; a possible D gene is TRBD2 (5 bases). CDR3 sequence: CASSLAPVGSEEFF. The CDR3 nucleotides are TGTGCCAGCAGCTTAGCGCCGGTGGGTAGCGAGGAGTTCTTC.